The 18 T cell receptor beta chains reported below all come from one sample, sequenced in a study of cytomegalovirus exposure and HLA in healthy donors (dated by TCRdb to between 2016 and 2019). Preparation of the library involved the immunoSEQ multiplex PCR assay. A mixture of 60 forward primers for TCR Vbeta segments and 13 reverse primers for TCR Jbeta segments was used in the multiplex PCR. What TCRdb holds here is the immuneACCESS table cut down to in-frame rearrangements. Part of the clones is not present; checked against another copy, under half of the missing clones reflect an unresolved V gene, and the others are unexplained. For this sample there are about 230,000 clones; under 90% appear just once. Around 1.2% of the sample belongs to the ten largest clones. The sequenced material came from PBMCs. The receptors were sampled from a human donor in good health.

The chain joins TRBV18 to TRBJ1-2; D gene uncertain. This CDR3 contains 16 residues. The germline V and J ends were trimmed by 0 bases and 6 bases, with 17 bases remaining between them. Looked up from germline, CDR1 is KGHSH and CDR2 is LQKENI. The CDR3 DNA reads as TGTGCCAGCTCACCACCGGGGAGGGAGTCTCGGGATGGCTACACCTTC. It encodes CASSPPGRESRDGYTF.

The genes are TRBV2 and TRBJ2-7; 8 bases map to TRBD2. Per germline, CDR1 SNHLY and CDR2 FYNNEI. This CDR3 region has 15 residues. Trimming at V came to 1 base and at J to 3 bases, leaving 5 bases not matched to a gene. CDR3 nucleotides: TGTGCCAGCAGTGAAGAAGTCGGGAGGGTCTACGAGCAGTACTTC. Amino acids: CASSEEVGRVYEQYF.

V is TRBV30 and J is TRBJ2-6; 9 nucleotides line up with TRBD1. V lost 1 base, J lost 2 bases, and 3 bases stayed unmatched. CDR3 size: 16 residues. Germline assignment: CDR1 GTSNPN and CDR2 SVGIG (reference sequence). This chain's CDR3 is CAWSEGQGTGANVLTF. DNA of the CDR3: TGTGCCTGGAGTGAGGGACAGGGTACTGGGGCCAACGTCCTGACTTTC.

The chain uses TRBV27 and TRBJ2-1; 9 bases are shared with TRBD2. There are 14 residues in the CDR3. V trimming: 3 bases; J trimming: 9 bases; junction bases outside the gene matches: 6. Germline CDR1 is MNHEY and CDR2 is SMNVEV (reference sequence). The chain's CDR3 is CASSFLAGRGEQFF. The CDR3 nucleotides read TGTGCCAGCAGTTTTCTAGCGGGGAGGGGTGAGCAGTTCTTC.

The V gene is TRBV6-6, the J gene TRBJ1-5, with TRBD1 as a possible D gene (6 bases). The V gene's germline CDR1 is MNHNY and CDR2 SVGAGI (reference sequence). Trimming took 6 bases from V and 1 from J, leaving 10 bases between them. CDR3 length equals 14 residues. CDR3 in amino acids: CASSQGKSNQPQHF. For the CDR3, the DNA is TGTGCCAGCAGCCAGGGGAAGAGCAATCAGCCCCAGCATTTT.

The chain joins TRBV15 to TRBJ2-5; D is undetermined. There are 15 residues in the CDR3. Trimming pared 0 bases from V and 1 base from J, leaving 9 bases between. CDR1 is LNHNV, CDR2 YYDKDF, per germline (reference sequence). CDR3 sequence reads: CATSRDAGIQETQYF. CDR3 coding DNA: TGTGCCACCAGCAGAGATGCTGGCATCCAAGAGACCCAGTACTTC.

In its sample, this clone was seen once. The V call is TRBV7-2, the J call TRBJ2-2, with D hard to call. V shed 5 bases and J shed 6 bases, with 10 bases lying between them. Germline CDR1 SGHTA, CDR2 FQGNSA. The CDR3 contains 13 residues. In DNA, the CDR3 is TGTGCCAGCAGCCCCACGTTAGCCGGGGAGCTGTTTTTT. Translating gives CASSPTLAGELFF.

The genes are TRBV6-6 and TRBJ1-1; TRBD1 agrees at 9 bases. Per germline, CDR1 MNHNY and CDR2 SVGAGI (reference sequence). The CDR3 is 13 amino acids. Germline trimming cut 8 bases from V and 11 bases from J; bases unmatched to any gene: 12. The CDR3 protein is CASGTGGKSDAFF. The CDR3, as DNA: TGTGCCAGCGGTACAGGGGGCAAGAGTGACGCTTTCTTT.

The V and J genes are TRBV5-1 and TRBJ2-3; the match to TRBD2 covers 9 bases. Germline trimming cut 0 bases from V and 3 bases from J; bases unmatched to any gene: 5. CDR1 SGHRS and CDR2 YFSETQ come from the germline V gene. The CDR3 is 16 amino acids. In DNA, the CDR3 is TGCGCCAGCAGCTTGGCCGCGGGAGGGGAGACAGATACGCAGTATTTT. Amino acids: CASSLAAGGETDTQYF.

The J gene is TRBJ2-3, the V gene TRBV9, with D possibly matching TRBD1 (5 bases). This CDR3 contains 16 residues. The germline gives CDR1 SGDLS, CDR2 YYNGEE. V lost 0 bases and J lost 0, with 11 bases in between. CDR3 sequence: CASSVGAGLSTDTQYF. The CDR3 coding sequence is TGTGCCAGCAGCGTAGGGGCAGGGTTAAGCACAGATACGCAGTATTTT.

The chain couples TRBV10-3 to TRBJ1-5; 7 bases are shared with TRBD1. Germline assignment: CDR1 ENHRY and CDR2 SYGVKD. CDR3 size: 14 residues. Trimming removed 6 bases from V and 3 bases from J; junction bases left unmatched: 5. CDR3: CAISSTGANQPQHF. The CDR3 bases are TGTGCCATCAGCTCTACAGGGGCCAATCAGCCCCAGCATTTT.

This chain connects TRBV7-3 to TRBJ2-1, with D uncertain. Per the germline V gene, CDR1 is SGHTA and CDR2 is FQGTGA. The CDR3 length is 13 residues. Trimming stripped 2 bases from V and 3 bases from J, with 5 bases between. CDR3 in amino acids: CASSLYIYNEQFF. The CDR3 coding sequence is TGTGCCAGCAGCTTATATATCTACAATGAGCAGTTCTTC.

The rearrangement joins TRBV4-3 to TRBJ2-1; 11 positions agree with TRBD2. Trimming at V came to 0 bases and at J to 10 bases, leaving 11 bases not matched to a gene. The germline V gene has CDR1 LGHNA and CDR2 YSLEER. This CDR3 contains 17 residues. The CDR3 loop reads CASSQDRELAGAKEQFF. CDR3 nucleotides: TGCGCCAGCAGCCAAGATCGCGAACTAGCGGGAGCAAAAGAGCAGTTCTTC.

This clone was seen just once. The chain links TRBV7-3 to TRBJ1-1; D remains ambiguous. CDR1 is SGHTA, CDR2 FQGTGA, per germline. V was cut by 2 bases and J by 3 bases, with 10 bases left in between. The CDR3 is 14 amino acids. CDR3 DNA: TGTGCCAGCAGCTTAGGACTCGGTCACACTGAAGCTTTCTTT. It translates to CASSLGLGHTEAFF.

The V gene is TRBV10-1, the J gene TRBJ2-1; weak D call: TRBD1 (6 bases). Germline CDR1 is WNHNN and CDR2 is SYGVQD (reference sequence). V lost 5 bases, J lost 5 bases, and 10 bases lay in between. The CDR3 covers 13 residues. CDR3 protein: CASSRGGNNEQFF. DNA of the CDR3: TGCGCCAGCAGTCGAGGGGGAAACAATGAGCAGTTCTTC.

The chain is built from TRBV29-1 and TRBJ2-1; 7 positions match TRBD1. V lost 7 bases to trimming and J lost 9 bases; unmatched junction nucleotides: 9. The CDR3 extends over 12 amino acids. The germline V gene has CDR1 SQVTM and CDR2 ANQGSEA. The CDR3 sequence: CSGIYRGGEQFF. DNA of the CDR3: TGCAGCGGGATCTACAGGGGTGGTGAGCAGTTCTTC.

The CDR3 sequence is CAIRTGINTEAFF. CDR3 nucleotides: TGTGCCATCAGGACAGGGATTAACACTGAAGCTTTCTTT. This chain joins TRBV10-3 and TRBJ1-1, with 7 bases fitting TRBD1. J gave up 2 bases and V 6 bases, and 3 bases lay outside the gene matches. Germline V gene data show CDR1 as ENHRY and CDR2 as SYGVKD. This CDR3 contains 13 residues.

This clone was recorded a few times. CDR3: CASSEAGTSDNEQFF. The CDR3 coding sequence is TGTGCCAGCAGTGAAGCCGGGACTAGCGATAATGAGCAGTTCTTC. The V call is TRBV2, the J call TRBJ2-1, with TRBD2 matching 10 bases. The germline gives CDR1 SNHLY, CDR2 FYNNEI. V lost 0 bases and J lost 7; bases outside the gene matches: 3. CDR3 length equals 15 residues.